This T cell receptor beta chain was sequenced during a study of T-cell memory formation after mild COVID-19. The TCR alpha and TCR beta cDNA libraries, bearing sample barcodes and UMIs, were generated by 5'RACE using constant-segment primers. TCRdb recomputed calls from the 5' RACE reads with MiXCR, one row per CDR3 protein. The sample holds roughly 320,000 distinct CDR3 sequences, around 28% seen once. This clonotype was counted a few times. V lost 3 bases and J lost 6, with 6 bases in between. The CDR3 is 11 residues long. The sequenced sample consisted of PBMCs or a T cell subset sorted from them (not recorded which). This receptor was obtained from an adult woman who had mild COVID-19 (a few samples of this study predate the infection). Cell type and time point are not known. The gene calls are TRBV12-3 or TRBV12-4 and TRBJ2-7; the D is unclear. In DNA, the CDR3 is TGTGCCAGCAGTTTTAGGAGCGAGCAGTACTTC. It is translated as CASSFRSEQYF.